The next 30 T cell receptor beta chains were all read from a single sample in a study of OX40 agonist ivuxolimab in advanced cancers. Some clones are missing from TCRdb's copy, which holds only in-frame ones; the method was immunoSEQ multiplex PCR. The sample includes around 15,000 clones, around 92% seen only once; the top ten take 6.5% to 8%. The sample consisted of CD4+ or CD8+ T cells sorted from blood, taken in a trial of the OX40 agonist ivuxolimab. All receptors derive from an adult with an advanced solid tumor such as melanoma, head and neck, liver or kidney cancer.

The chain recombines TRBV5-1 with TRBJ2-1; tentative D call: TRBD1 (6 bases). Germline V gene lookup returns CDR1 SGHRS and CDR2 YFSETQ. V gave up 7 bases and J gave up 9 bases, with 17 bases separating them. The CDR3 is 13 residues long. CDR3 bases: TGCGCCAGCGGACAGACTGCCCTAGGTGAGCAGTTCTTC. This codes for CASGQTALGEQFF.

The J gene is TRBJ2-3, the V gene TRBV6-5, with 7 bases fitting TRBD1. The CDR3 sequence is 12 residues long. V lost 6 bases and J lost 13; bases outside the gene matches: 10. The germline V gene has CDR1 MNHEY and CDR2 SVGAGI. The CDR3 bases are TGTGCCAGCAGCTCAGACAGGGCAAGAAAGTATTTT. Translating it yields CASSSDRARKYF.

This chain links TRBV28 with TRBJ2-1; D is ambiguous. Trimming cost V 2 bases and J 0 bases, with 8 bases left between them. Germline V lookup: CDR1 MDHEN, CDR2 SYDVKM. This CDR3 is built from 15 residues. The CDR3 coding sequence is TGTGCCAGCAGTTTAGTGGGCAGCTCCTACAATGAGCAGTTCTTC. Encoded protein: CASSLVGSSYNEQFF.

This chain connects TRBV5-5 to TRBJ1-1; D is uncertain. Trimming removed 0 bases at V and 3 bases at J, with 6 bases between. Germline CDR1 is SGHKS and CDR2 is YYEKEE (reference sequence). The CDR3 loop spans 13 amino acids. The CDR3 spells CASSLGPDTEAFF. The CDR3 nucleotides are TGTGCCAGCAGCTTGGGGCCTGACACTGAAGCTTTCTTT.

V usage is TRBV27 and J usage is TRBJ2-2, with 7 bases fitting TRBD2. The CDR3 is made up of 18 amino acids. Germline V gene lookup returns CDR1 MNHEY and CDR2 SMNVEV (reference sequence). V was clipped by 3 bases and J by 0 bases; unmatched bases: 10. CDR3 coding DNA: TGTGCCAGCAGTTTGTACTCCCTAGCGGTCACGAACACCGGGGAGCTGTTTTTT. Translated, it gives CASSLYSLAVTNTGELFF.

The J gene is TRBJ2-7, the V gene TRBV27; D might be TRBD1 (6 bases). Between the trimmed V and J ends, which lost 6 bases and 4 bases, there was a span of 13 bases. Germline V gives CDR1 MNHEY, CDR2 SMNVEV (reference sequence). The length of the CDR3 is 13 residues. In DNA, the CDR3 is TGTGCCAGCAGCTTCGGACAGACATACGAGCAGTACTTC. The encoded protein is CASSFGQTYEQYF.

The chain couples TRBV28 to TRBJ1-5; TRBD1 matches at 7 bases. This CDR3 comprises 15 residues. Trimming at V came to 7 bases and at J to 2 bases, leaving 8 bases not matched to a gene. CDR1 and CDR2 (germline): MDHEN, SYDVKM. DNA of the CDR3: TGTGCCAGCAACCCGAGGGACAGTGGCAATCAGCCCCAGCATTTT. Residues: CASNPRDSGNQPQHF. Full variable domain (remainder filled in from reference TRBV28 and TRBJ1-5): DVKVTQSSRYLVKRTGEKVFLECVQDMDHENMFWYRQDPGLGLRLIYFSYDVKMKEKGDIPEGYSVSREKKERFSLILESASTNQTSMYLCASNPRDSGNQPQHFGDGTRLSIL.

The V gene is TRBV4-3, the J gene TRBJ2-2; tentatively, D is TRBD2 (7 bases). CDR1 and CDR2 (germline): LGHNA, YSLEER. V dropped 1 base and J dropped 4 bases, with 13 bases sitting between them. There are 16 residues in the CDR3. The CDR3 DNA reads TGCGCCAGCAGCCAAGGAGGGGGGGGACCCACCGGGGAGCTGTTTTTT. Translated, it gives CASSQGGGGPTGELFF.

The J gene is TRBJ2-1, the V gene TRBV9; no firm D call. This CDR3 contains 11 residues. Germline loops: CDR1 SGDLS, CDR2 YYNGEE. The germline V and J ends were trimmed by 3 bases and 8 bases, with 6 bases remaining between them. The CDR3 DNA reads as TGTGCCAGCAGCGCTTGGGATGAGCAGTTCTTC. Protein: CASSAWDEQFF.

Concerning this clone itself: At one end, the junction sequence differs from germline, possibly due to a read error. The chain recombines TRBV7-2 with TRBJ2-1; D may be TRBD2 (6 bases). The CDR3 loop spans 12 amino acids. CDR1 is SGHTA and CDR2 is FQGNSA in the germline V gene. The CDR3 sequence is CASSLGTGEFLF. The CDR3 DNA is TGTGCCAGCAGCTTAGGGACGGGAGAATTTCTCTTC.

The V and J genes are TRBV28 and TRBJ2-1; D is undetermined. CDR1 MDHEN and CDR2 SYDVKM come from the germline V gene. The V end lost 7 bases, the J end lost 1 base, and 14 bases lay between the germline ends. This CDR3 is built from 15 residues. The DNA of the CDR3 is TGTGCCAGCACCGATTTTGGCAGTTCCTACAATGAGCAGTTCTTC. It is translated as CASTDFGSSYNEQFF. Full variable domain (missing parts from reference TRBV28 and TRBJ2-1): DVKVTQSSRYLVKRTGEKVFLECVQDMDHENMFWYRQDPGLGLRLIYFSYDVKMKEKGDIPEGYSVSREKKERFSLILESASTNQTSMYLCASTDFGSSYNEQFFGPGTRLTVL.

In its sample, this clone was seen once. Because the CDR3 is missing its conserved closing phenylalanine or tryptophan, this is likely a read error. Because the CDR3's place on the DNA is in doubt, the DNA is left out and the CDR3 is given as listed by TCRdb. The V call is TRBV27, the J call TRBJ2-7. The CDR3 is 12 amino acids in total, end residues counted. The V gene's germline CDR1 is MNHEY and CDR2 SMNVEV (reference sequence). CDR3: CASTRRTLGPPI.

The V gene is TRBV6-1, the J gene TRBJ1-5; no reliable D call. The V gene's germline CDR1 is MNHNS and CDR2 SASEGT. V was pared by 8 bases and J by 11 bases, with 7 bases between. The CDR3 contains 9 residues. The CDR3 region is CASGVTQHF. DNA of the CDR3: TGTGCCAGCGGGGTGACCCAGCATTTT.

This chain's CDR3 is CASSVYQGPQKGNEQFF. The CDR3 nucleotides are TGTGCCAGCAGCGTATACCAGGGACCCCAGAAGGGGAATGAGCAGTTCTTC. The chain is built from TRBV9 and TRBJ2-1, with D tentatively TRBD1 or TRBD2 (5 bases each). CDR1 SGDLS and CDR2 YYNGEE come from the germline V gene. The CDR3 spans 17 residues. Trimming removed 1 base at V and 7 bases at J, with 21 bases between.

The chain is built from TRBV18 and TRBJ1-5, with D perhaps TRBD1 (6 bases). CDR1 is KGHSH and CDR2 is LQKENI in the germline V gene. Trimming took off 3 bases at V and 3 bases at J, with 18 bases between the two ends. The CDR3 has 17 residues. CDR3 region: CASSPGDTDFINQPQHF. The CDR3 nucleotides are TGTGCCAGCTCACCGGGGGACACCGATTTCATCAATCAGCCCCAGCATTTT.

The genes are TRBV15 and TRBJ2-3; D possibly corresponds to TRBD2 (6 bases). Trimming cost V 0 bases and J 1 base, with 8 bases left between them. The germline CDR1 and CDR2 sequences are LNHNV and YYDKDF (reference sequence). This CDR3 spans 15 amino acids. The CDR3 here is CATSRDGTGTDTQYF. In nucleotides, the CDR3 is TGTGCCACCAGCAGAGATGGGACTGGCACAGATACGCAGTATTTT.

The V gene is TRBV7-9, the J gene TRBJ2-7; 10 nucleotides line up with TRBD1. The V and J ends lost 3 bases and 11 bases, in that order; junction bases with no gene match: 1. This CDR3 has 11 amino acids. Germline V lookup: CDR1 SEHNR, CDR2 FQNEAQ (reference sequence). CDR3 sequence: CASSFGQGEYF. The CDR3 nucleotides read TGTGCCAGCAGCTTCGGACAGGGGGAGTACTTC. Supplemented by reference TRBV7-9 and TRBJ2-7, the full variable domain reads DTGVSQNPRHKITKRGQNVTFRCDPISEHNRLYWYRQTLGQGPEFLTYFQNEAQLEKSRLLSDRFSAERPKGSFSTLEIQRTEQGDSAMYLCASSFGQGEYFGPGTRLTVT.

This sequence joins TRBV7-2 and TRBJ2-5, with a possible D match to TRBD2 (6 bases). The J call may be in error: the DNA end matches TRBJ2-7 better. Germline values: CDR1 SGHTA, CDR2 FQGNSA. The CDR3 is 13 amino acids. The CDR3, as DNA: TGTGCCAGCAGCGACCCGGGAGACTACGAGCAGTACTTC. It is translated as CASSDPGDYEQYF.

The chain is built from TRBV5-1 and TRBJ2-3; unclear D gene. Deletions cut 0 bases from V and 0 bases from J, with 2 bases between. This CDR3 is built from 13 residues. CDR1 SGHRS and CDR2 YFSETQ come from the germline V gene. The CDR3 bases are TGCGCCAGCAGCTTGGACAGCACAGATACGCAGTATTTT. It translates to CASSLDSTDTQYF. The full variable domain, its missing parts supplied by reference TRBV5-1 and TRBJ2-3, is KAGVTQTPRYLIKTRGQQVTLSCSPISGHRSVSWYQQTPGQGLQFLFEYFSETQRNKGNFPGRFSGRQFSNSRSEMNVSTLELGDSALYLCASSLDSTDTQYFGPGTRLTVL.

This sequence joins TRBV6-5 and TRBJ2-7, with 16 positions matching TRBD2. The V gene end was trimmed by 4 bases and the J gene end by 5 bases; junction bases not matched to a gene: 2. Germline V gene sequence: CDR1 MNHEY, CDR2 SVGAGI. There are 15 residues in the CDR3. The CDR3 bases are TGTGCCAGCAGTTCCGGGACTAGCGGGAGGGACGAGCAGTACTTC. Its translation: CASSSGTSGRDEQYF.

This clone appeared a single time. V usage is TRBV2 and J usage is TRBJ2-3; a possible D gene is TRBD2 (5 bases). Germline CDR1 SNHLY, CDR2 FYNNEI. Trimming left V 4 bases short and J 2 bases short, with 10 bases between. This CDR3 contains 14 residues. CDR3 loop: CASSGRVVTDTQYF. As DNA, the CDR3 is TGTGCCAGCAGTGGGCGGGTAGTCACAGATACGCAGTATTTT.

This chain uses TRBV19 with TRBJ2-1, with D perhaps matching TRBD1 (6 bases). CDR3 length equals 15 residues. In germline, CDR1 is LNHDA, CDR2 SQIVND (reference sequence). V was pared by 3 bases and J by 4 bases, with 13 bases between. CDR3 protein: CASSIGTPIYNEQFF. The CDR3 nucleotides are TGTGCCAGTAGTATCGGGACACCTATATACAATGAGCAGTTCTTC.

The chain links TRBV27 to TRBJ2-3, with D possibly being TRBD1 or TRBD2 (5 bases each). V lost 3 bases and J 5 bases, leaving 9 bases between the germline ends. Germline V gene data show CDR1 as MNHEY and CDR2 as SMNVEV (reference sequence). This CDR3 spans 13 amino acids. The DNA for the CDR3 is TGTGCCAGCAGTTTCGGGGCTAAAGATACGCAGTATTTT. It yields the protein CASSFGAKDTQYF.

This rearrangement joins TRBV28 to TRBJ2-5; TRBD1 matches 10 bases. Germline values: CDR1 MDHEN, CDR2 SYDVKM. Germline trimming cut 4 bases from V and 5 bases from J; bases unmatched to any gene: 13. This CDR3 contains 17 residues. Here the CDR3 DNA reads TGTGCCAGCAGTTCCTTCACGACAGGGGGCGTCGCGGAGACCCAGTACTTC. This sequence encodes CASSSFTTGGVAETQYF.

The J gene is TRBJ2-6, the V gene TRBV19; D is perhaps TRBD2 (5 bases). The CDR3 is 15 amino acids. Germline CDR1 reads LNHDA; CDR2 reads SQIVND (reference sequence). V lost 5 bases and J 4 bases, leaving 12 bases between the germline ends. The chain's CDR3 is CASSLTGSGANVLTF. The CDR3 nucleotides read TGTGCCAGTAGTTTGACGGGATCAGGGGCCAACGTCCTGACTTTC. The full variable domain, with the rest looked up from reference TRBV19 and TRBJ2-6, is DGGITQSPKYLFRKEGQNVTLSCEQNLNHDAMYWYRQDPGQGLRLIYYSQIVNDFQKGDIAEGYSVSREKKESFPLTVTSAQKNPTAFYLCASSLTGSGANVLTFGAGSRLTVL.

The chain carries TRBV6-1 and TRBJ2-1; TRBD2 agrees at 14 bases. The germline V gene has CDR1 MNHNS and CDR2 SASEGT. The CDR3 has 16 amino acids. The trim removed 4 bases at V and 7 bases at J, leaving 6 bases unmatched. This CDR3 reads CASSVTSGGARNEQFF. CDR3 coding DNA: TGTGCCAGCAGTGTGACTAGCGGGGGGGCGAGGAATGAGCAGTTCTTC.

CDR3 sequence: CASSQRTFPGNTIYF. In DNA, the CDR3 is TGCGCCAGCAGCCAGAGGACATTCCCTGGAAACACCATATATTTT. V is TRBV4-1 and J is TRBJ1-3, with D maybe TRBD1 (5 bases). The CDR3 length is 15 residues. Germline V CDR1 and CDR2: MGHRA, YSYEKL. V was clipped by 3 bases and J by 2 bases, with 11 bases between them.

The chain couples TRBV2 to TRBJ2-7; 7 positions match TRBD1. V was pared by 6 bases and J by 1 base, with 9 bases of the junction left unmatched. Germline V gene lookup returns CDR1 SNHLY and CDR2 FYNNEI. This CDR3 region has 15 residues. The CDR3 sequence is CASRMDGTASYEQYF. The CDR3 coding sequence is TGTGCCAGCAGGATGGATGGGACAGCTTCCTACGAGCAGTACTTC.

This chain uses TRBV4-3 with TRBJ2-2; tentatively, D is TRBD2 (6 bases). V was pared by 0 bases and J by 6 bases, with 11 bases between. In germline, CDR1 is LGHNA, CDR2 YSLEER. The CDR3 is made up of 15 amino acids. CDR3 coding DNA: TGCGCCAGCAGCCAAGAGCGGGGTCTGGCCGGGGAGCTGTTTTTT. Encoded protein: CASSQERGLAGELFF.

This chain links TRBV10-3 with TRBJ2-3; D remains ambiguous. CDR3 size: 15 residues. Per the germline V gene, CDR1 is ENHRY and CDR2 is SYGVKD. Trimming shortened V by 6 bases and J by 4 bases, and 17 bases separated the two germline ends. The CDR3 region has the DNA TGTGCCATCAGGCGTGACCCGAACACCCCAGATACGCAGTATTTT. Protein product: CAIRRDPNTPDTQYF.